This is a list of T cell receptor beta chains from one sample in a study of blood T cell repertoires in COVID-19. Assay: immunoSEQ multiplex PCR; the TCRdb copy retains only in-frame clones and omits some. The sample has around 200,000 clones, over 75% seen once. The source material was peripheral blood. The receptors stem from a man in his fifties who had recovered from COVID-19. CDR3s include the opening cysteine and the closing phenylalanine or tryptophan. The D gene is left open where the match is weak. The listing skips clone size in some rows; elsewhere it reads once, few, many or a size class.

j_call clone_size v_call d_call cdr3_aa cdr3_nt
TRBJ2-2 . TRBV30 . CAWSVLMGMSSDTGELFF TGTGCCTGGAGTGTACTTATGGGTATGAGCAGCGACACCGGGGAGCTGTTTTTT
TRBJ1-6 . TRBV6-5 . CASSYSGGPLHF TGTGCCAGCAGTTACTCCGGGGGACCCCTCCACTTT
TRBJ2-3 once TRBV7-8 . CASSFLTADTQYF TGTGCCAGCAGCTTTTTAACAGCAGATACGCAGTATTTT
TRBJ2-1 . TRBV12-3/TRBV12-4 TRBD1 CASSPRDRQFF TGTGCCAGCAGTCCCCGGGACAGGCAGTTCTTC
TRBJ2-3 . TRBV28 . CASSLGQSTDTQYF TGTGCCAGCAGTCTAGGACAGAGCACAGATACGCAGTATTTT
TRBJ2-1 . TRBV5-6 TRBD1 CASSTEGQGNNEQFF TGTGCCAGCAGCACGGAGGGACAGGGGAACAATGAGCAGTTCTTC
TRBJ1-5 few TRBV24-1 . CATSLSRPNQPQHF TGTGCCACCAGTTTGTCCAGGCCGAATCAGCCCCAGCATTTT
TRBJ2-3 . TRBV15 TRBD2 CATSSGREGADTQYF TGTGCCACCAGCAGTGGGCGGGAGGGCGCAGATACGCAGTATTTT
TRBJ2-2 . TRBV28 . CASQIQGTTGELFF TGTGCCAGCCAGATCCAGGGGACAACCGGGGAGCTGTTTTTT
TRBJ1-1 . TRBV19 TRBD1 CASPHHRGRIPANTEAFF TGTGCCAGTCCCCATCACAGGGGGCGAATCCCAGCGAACACTGAAGCTTTCTTT
TRBJ2-3 . TRBV10-3 TRBD1 CAISESPGQGHTDTQYF TGTGCCATCAGTGAGTCTCCGGGACAGGGGCACACAGATACGCAGTATTTT
TRBJ1-2 few TRBV24-1 TRBD1 CATSGPPGTGNYGYTF TGTGCCACCAGTGGACCCCCGGGGACAGGAAACTATGGCTACACCTTC
TRBJ2-7 once TRBV28 . CASTSFKGGTESYEQYF TGTGCCAGCACATCTTTTAAAGGGGGAACGGAATCCTACGAGCAGTACTTC
TRBJ1-4 few TRBV11-2 TRBD1 CASSRDRGREKLFF TGTGCCAGCAGTCGCGACAGGGGTCGAGAAAAACTGTTTTTT
TRBJ1-3 few TRBV7-9 TRBD1 CAGNRDRESGNTIYF TGTGCCGGGAACCGGGACAGGGAATCTGGAAACACCATATATTTT
TRBJ1-2 . TRBV30 . CAWSVTHRYGYTF TGTGCCTGGAGTGTAACCCATCGGTATGGCTACACCTTC
TRBJ2-7 . TRBV25-1 TRBD2 CASSPPGGASYEQYF TGTGCCAGCAGCCCCCCGGGGGGAGCCTCCTACGAGCAGTACTTC
TRBJ2-7 . TRBV30 TRBD2 CAWNLGRSQVQYF TGTGCCTGGAATCTCGGGAGGTCTCAGGTGCAGTACTTC
TRBJ2-5 once TRBV5-8 TRBD1 CASSSGTGTEETQYF TGTGCCAGCAGCTCGGGAACCGGGACAGAAGAGACCCAGTACTTC
TRBJ1-2 . TRBV10-3 TRBD1 CAISESLRGRNYGYTF TGTGCCATCAGTGAGTCCCTCAGGGGGCGCAACTATGGCTACACCTTC
TRBJ1-4 . TRBV25-1 . CASSEGSTAQNEKLFF TGTGCCAGCAGTGAAGGATCGACAGCCCAAAATGAAAAACTGTTTTTT
TRBJ1-3 . TRBV15 . CATSRDRHTISGNTIYF TGTGCCACCAGCAGAGATAGACATACAATCTCTGGAAACACCATATATTTT
TRBJ2-2 . TRBV4-2 TRBD2 CASSQPASGTNTGELFF TGTGCCAGCAGCCAACCCGCCAGCGGGACCAACACCGGGGAGCTGTTTTTT
TRBJ2-7 . TRBV19 TRBD1 CASSIRGQESYEQYF TGTGCCAGTAGTATAAGGGGACAGGAGTCCTACGAGCAGTACTTC
TRBJ2-2 . TRBV10-1 TRBD2 CASEQRERGGRGTGELFF TGCGCCAGCGAACAAAGGGAGAGGGGCGGGAGAGGGACCGGGGAGCTGTTTTTT
TRBJ1-2 . TRBV20-1 . CSLEANYGYTF TGCAGTTTGGAGGCTAACTATGGCTACACCTTC
TRBJ1-1 . TRBV3-1/TRBV3-2 . CASSGASEAFF TGTGCCAGCAGCGGGGCGAGTGAAGCTTTCTTT
TRBJ1-5 once TRBV12-3/TRBV12-4 TRBD1 CASRNRGDQPQHF TGTGCCAGCAGGAACAGGGGCGATCAGCCCCAGCATTTT
TRBJ2-1 . TRBV24-1 TRBD1 CATSDTPGQGSPYNEQFF TGTGCCACCAGTGATACCCCGGGACAGGGGTCCCCCTACAATGAGCAGTTCTTC
TRBJ1-5 . TRBV28 . CASSLNLPFPDF TGTGCCAGCAGTTTAAATCTCCCATTCCCGGATTTT
TRBJ2-7 . TRBV6-1 TRBD1 CASSERGDSHEQYF TGTGCCAGCAGTGAGAGAGGGGACAGCCACGAGCAGTACTTC
TRBJ2-1 few TRBV13 . CASSLEVVSSRDNEQFF TGTGCCAGCAGCTTAGAAGTGGTATCTAGCCGAGACAATGAGCAGTTCTTC
TRBJ2-1 . TRBV20-1 . CSASIDEQFF TGCAGTGCTAGTATCGATGAGCAGTTCTTC
TRBJ2-3 few TRBV28 TRBD2 CASSQGTSWQYF TGTGCCAGCAGCCAAGGGACTAGCTGGCAGTATTTT
TRBJ2-7 . TRBV29-1 . CSVALGDRYEQYF TGCAGCGTTGCCTTAGGTGACAGATACGAGCAGTACTTC
TRBJ2-7 . TRBV10-3 . CAISEGLADHSYEQYF TGTGCCATCAGCGAAGGGTTAGCGGACCATTCCTACGAGCAGTACTTC
TRBJ1-6 . TRBV7-2 . CASSEARGSPLHF TGTGCCAGCAGTGAAGCAAGGGGATCACCCCTCCACTTT
TRBJ2-1 many TRBV29-1 TRBD2 CSVTGTSGRYNEQFF TGCAGCGTTACCGGGACTAGCGGGAGGTACAATGAGCAGTTCTTC
TRBJ1-1 . TRBV11-1 . CASSIRYPGNTEAFF TGTGCCAGCAGCATTAGATATCCGGGGAACACTGAAGCTTTCTTT
TRBJ2-3 . TRBV6-5 . CASSRVDTQYF TGTGCCAGCAGCCGCGTTGATACGCAGTATTTT
TRBJ2-5 . TRBV19 TRBD1 CASSDRVETQYF TGTGCCAGTAGCGACAGGGTGGAGACCCAGTACTTC
TRBJ2-3 . TRBV7-2 . CASSLDPRSTDTQYF TGTGCCAGCAGCTTAGATCCGCGGAGCACAGATACGCAGTATTTT
TRBJ2-7 . TRBV10-3 . CAITEGGSYEQYF TGTGCCATCACCGAGGGGGGGTCCTACGAGCAGTACTTC
TRBJ1-2 . TRBV30 . CAWSVLLSRGGYTF TGTGCCTGGAGTGTATTGTTGTCCAGGGGTGGCTACACCTTC
TRBJ1-6 . TRBV19 TRBD1 CASSRNVRTGDLSPLHF TGTGCCAGTAGTAGAAATGTGAGGACAGGCGATTTGTCACCCCTCCACTTT
TRBJ1-1 . TRBV30 TRBD1 CAWEDRGAFGVRTEAFF TGTGCCTGGGAGGACAGGGGGGCTTTCGGAGTGCGCACTGAAGCTTTCTTT
TRBJ2-4 many TRBV10-3 TRBD1 CAISETGGNIQYF TGTGCCATCAGTGAGACAGGGGGAAACATTCAGTACTTC
TRBJ2-1 . TRBV14 . CASSHRRGSYNEQFF TGTGCCAGCAGCCATAGGAGAGGCTCCTACAATGAGCAGTTCTTC
TRBJ1-6 few TRBV5-8 . CASSFLDSNSPLHF TGTGCCAGCAGCTTCCTGGACAGTAATTCACCCCTCCACTTT
TRBJ1-2 once TRBV18 . CASSPQGDGGGYTF TGTGCCAGCTCACCACAGGGGGACGGAGGAGGCTACACCTTC
TRBJ1-1 . TRBV9 TRBD1 CASSAQGAGTEAFF TGTGCCAGCAGCGCGCAGGGGGCGGGAACTGAAGCTTTCTTT
TRBJ2-2 . TRBV4-3 . CASSHTSLGTGELFF TGCGCCAGCAGCCACACTAGCCTAGGGACCGGGGAGCTGTTTTTT
TRBJ2-4 . TRBV5-1 . CASSRQGDAIQYF TGCGCCAGCAGCCGGCAGGGTGATGCCATTCAGTACTTC
TRBJ1-3 . TRBV4-1 . CASSEQPGSGNTIYF TGCGCCAGCAGCGAACAGCCTGGCTCTGGAAACACCATATATTTT
TRBJ2-6 . TRBV7-3 . CASSLKPAGANVLTF TGTGCCAGCAGCTTAAAACCAGCTGGGGCCAACGTCCTGACTTTC
TRBJ2-1 few TRBV3-1/TRBV3-2 TRBD2 CASSQDRLAGVKGEQFF TGTGCCAGCAGCCAAGATAGGCTAGCGGGAGTAAAAGGTGAGCAGTTCTTC
TRBJ2-3 . TRBV7-6 . CASSLRARGGGDTQYF TGTGCCAGCAGCTTAAGAGCTAGGGGGGGTGGAGATACGCAGTATTTT
TRBJ2-7 . TRBV28 . CASTTGFNEQYF TGTGCCAGCACTACAGGGTTTAACGAGCAGTACTTC
TRBJ1-1 few TRBV7-9 . CASSLGSGVEAFF TGTGCCAGCAGCTTAGGGTCAGGGGTAGAGGCTTTCTTT
TRBJ2-7 . TRBV30 . CAWSETPYEQYF TGTGCCTGGAGCGAAACTCCCTACGAGCAGTACTTC